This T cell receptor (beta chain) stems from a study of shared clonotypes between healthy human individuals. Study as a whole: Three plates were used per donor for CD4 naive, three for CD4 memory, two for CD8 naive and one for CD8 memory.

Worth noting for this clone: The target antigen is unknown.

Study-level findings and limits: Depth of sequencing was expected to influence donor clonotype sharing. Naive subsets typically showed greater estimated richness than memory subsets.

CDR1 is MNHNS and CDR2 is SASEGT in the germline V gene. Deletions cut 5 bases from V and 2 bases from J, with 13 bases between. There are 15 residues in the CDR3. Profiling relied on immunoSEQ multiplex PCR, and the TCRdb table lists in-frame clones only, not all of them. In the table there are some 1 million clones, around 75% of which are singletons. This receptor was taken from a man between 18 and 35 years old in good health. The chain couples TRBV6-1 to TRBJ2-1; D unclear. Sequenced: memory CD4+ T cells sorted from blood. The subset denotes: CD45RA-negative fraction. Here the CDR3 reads CASSMTYSAYNEQFF. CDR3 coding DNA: TGTGCCAGCAGTATGACTTACTCCGCCTACAATGAGCAGTTCTTC.